The table lists the clone carrying this TCR beta chain with a count of one. The data were obtained in a study of cytotoxic CD8 clonotypes in ibrutinib-treated CLL. Study-level background: Patients attained roughly 25 partial and 2 complete responses; at median approximately 70 months, approximately 15 remained remitted while approximately 12 progressed. Response sampling occurred after a median around 11 months of treatment (range 6 to 36).

The protocol was immunoSEQ multiplex PCR, while the TCRdb copy is restricted to in-frame clones and leaves out a portion. The data contain over 45,000 clones, roughly 50% of them singletons. CDR1 MDHEN and CDR2 SYDVKM come from the germline V gene. Trimming left V 7 bases short and J 3 bases short, with 19 bases between. The CDR3 length is 17 residues. The origin of this receptor is a human donor with chronic lymphocytic leukemia. The rearrangement uses TRBV28 and TRBJ1-6; D is undetermined. The starting material was PBMCs, obtained at disease progression, from a patient treated with ibrutinib. In nucleotides, the CDR3 is TGTGCCAGCACCGACCCGGATGTCCTAGGCTATAATTCACCCCTCCACTTT. Translating gives CASTDPDVLGYNSPLHF.